Sequencing of this TCR beta chain was carried out in a study of T cells in women clearing cervical HPV infection. On the study more broadly: HLA type could not be excluded as a confounder.

Germline V CDR1 and CDR2: SGHNT, YYREEE (reference sequence). With V trimmed by 7 bases and J by 6 bases, 4 bases remained unmatched. The CDR3 has 12 amino acids. TCR beta CDR3 amplified by multiplex PCR from approximately 1,200 ng genomic DNA. Profiling relied on immunoSEQ multiplex PCR, and the TCRdb table lists in-frame clones only, not all of them. This sample's table has about 19,000 clones. Comments on this clone: From the germline J gene comes the end of the CDR3, since the read stops 3 residues before it.

The sequencing input was blood buffy coat. This TCR came from a woman aged 18 to 75 with a cervical HPV16 infection that either progressed to CIN3+ or cleared (not recorded which). The V call is TRBV5-4, the J call TRBJ2-3, with 8 bases identical to TRBD2. CDR3 DNA, as far as it was read: TGTGCCAGCGTTTCTAGCGGGGATACG. Translated, it gives CASVSSGDT. The CDR3, in full, reads CASVSSGDTQYF.